These 23 T cell receptor beta chains were all obtained from the same sample, sequenced in a study of blood T cell repertoires in COVID-19. Here immunoSEQ multiplex PCR was the method, and the copy in TCRdb shows in-frame clones only, minus some. The sample holds about 240,000 clones; roughly 87% are singletons and the top ten take just over 2.5%. Sequences were obtained from PBMCs or T cells enriched from blood (not recorded which). These receptors all stem from a woman in her 30s with acute COVID-19.

V usage is TRBV19 and J usage is TRBJ2-2; TRBD2 aligns across 9 bases. The V gene's germline CDR1 is LNHDA and CDR2 SQIVND (reference sequence). The CDR3 is made up of 14 amino acids. The V gene end was trimmed by 8 bases and the J gene end by 1 base; junction bases not matched to a gene: 2. DNA for the CDR3: TGTGCCAGTTTAGCGGGGGAGAACACCGGGGAGCTGTTTTTT. Encoded protein: CASLAGENTGELFF.

This rearrangement joins TRBV28 to TRBJ2-3; TRBD1 matches 7 bases. The length of the CDR3 is 15 residues. Germline V gene lookup returns CDR1 MDHEN and CDR2 SYDVKM. V was pared by 6 bases and J by 4 bases, with 10 bases of the junction left unmatched. The CDR3 reads CASSTPGQDADTQYF. CDR3 in DNA: TGTGCCAGCAGCACCCCCGGACAGGACGCAGATACGCAGTATTTT.

The CDR3 here is CASSLAGITQETQYF. Here the CDR3 DNA reads TGCGCCAGCAGCCTAGCCGGGATTACACAAGAGACCCAGTACTTC. The chain combines TRBV5-1 with TRBJ2-5, with D maybe TRBD2 (5 bases). V gave up 4 bases and J gave up 2 bases, with 15 bases separating them. This CDR3 is built from 15 residues. The germline CDR1 and CDR2 sequences are SGHRS and YFSETQ. The whole variable domain, filled in from reference TRBV5-1 and TRBJ2-5, reads KAGVTQTPRYLIKTRGQQVTLSCSPISGHRSVSWYQQTPGQGLQFLFEYFSETQRNKGNFPGRFSGRQFSNSRSEMNVSTLELGDSALYLCASSLAGITQETQYFGPGTRLLVL.

The V call is TRBV15, the J call TRBJ1-6; no reliable D call. Trimming pared 0 bases from V and 8 bases from J, leaving 5 bases between. This CDR3 has 13 residues. CDR1 is LNHNV, CDR2 YYDKDF, per germline (reference sequence). In DNA form, the CDR3 reads TGTGCCACCAGCAGAGAATCGGATTCACCCCTCCACTTT. It specifies CATSRESDSPLHF.

The chain recombines TRBV6-1 with TRBJ1-4; TRBD1 might be the D (5 bases). In germline, CDR1 is MNHNS, CDR2 SASEGT. There are 17 residues in the CDR3. Deletions cut 4 bases from V and 6 bases from J, with 21 bases between. CDR3 in amino acids: CASSGEQAGWADEKLFF. CDR3 in DNA: TGTGCCAGCAGTGGTGAACAGGCCGGGTGGGCTGATGAAAAACTGTTTTTT.

This chain connects TRBV12-3 or TRBV12-4 to TRBJ1-5, with D maybe TRBD1 (5 bases). V was shortened by 6 bases and J by 6 bases, with 12 bases between the two germline ends. This CDR3 has 13 residues. The CDR3 DNA reads TGTGCCAGCAGGATTGGAGGGACTCAGCCCCAGCATTTT. It specifies CASRIGGTQPQHF.

Here the CDR3 reads CASSALGGQYEQYF. The CDR3 bases are TGTGCCAGTAGTGCCCTAGGGGGCCAGTACGAGCAGTACTTC. The chain links TRBV19 to TRBJ2-7; 7 nucleotides match TRBD1. Germline V gene lookup returns CDR1 LNHDA and CDR2 SQIVND (reference sequence). V lost 5 bases and J lost 4; bases outside the gene matches: 8. The CDR3 is made up of 14 amino acids.

The rearrangement joins TRBV19 to TRBJ2-1; 12 bases line up with TRBD2. The CDR3 loop spans 14 amino acids. CDR1 and CDR2 from the germline V gene are LNHDA and SQIVND (reference sequence). V dropped 7 bases and J dropped 4; count of bases not matched to a gene: 2. CDR3 protein: CASKTSGGYNEQFF. CDR3 coding DNA: TGTGCCAGTAAGACTAGCGGGGGATACAATGAGCAGTTCTTC.

The rearrangement links TRBV25-1 to TRBJ1-6; unclear D gene. CDR1 is MGHDK and CDR2 is SYGVNS in the germline V gene. Trimming took off 1 base at V and 0 bases at J, with 4 bases between the two ends. The length of the CDR3 is 15 residues. The CDR3: CASSESSSYNSPLHF. For the CDR3, the DNA is TGTGCCAGCAGTGAATCGAGCTCCTATAATTCACCCCTCCACTTT.

The CDR3 loop is CASSRTGGAGYTF. CDR3 coding DNA: TGTGCCAGCAGTAGAACAGGGGGCGCGGGCTACACCTTC. V usage is TRBV6-5 and J usage is TRBJ1-2, with 9 nucleotides matching TRBD1. With 5 bases clipped from V and 8 bases from J, the junction kept 6 bases outside the gene matches. Germline loops: CDR1 MNHEY, CDR2 SVGAGI. The length of the CDR3 is 13 residues.

The chain couples TRBV29-1 to TRBJ2-1; the D gene is possibly TRBD2 (7 bases). Deletions cut 6 bases from V and 6 bases from J, with 18 bases between. The CDR3 has 14 amino acids. The germline V gene encodes CDR1 SQVTM and CDR2 ANQGSEA. The CDR3 DNA is TGCAGCGTGGGGCGGGGGCCGAAGAGCAATGAGCAGTTCTTC. Translating gives CSVGRGPKSNEQFF.

V is TRBV5-1 and J is TRBJ2-5; the match to TRBD1 covers 12 bases. V gave up 2 bases and J gave up 4 bases; unmatched junction bases: 6. CDR1 and CDR2 from the germline V gene are SGHRS and YFSETQ. The CDR3 consists of 16 residues. Here the CDR3 reads CASSFSGTGGGETQYF. The CDR3 nucleotides are TGCGCCAGCAGCTTCTCCGGGACAGGGGGCGGAGAGACCCAGTACTTC.

This clone was found a few times. The V gene is TRBV12-5, the J gene TRBJ2-1; TRBD1 agrees at 7 bases. The CDR3 spans 15 residues. With V trimmed by 7 bases and J by 0 bases, 6 bases remained unmatched. Germline V gives CDR1 LGHNT, CDR2 FRNRAP. The CDR3 sequence: CASALRDSSYNEQFF. CDR3 DNA: TGTGCTAGTGCCCTCCGGGACAGCTCCTACAATGAGCAGTTCTTC. The full variable domain, completed using reference TRBV12-5 and TRBJ2-1, is DARVTQTPRHKVTEMGQEVTMRCQPILGHNTVFWYRQTMMQGLELLAYFRNRAPLDDSGMPKDRFSAEMPDATLATLKIQPSEPRDSAVYFCASALRDSSYNEQFFGPGTRLTVL.

The chain carries TRBV2 and TRBJ1-1; 8 bases fit TRBD1. Trimming removed 7 bases from V and 10 bases from J; junction bases left unmatched: 8. The germline gives CDR1 SNHLY, CDR2 FYNNEI. The CDR3 is 12 residues long. CDR3 amino acids: CASTSGGGRAFF. The CDR3 DNA is TGTGCCAGCACCTCAGGGGGCGGCAGAGCTTTCTTT.

The chain employs TRBV7-2 and TRBJ2-2; D is uncertain. The germline V gene has CDR1 SGHTA and CDR2 FQGNSA. The CDR3 extends over 15 amino acids. V lost 0 bases and J 2 bases, leaving 7 bases between the germline ends. DNA of the CDR3: TGTGCCAGCAGCTTAGCTCAGATCAACACCGGGGAGCTGTTTTTT. Translation: CASSLAQINTGELFF.

The chain carries TRBV12-5 and TRBJ2-1, with 7 bases matching TRBD1. The CDR3 consists of 11 residues. Per the germline V gene, CDR1 is LGHNT and CDR2 is FRNRAP. J was trimmed by 9 bases and V by 6 bases; bases with no gene match: 2. CDR3 in DNA: TGTGCTAGTGGCAGGACAGGTGAGCAGTTCTTC. It encodes CASGRTGEQFF.

The chain couples TRBV7-6 to TRBJ2-1; the D gene is possibly TRBD1 (6 bases). This CDR3 has 14 amino acids. Germline loops: CDR1 SGHVS, CDR2 FNYEAQ. The V end was cut by 5 bases, the J end by 2 bases, with 10 bases between. The CDR3 sequence: CASSPKGAYNEQFF. DNA of the CDR3: TGTGCCAGCAGCCCCAAGGGGGCCTACAATGAGCAGTTCTTC.

The chain couples TRBV9 to TRBJ1-3, with D hard to call. V was shortened by 0 bases and J by 0 bases, with 10 bases between the two germline ends. Germline V CDR1 and CDR2: SGDLS, YYNGEE. The CDR3 is 16 amino acids. The CDR3 DNA is TGTGCCAGCAGCGTAGGAGGTGCCAACTCTGGAAACACCATATATTTT. Its translation is CASSVGGANSGNTIYF.

The rearrangement links TRBV7-2 to TRBJ2-1; 13 nucleotides match TRBD2. This CDR3 is 18 amino acids long. Germline CDR1 and CDR2: SGHTA and FQGNSA. V gave up 2 bases and J gave up 9 bases; unmatched junction bases: 13. The CDR3 sequence is CASSLLQLLAGGQVEQFF. The DNA for the CDR3 is TGTGCCAGCAGCTTACTCCAATTACTAGCGGGGGGGCAGGTTGAGCAGTTCTTC.

The J gene is TRBJ1-3, the V gene TRBV9; tentative D call: TRBD1 (6 bases). The CDR3 consists of 16 residues. The V gene lost 4 bases and the J gene lost 4 bases, with 18 bases spanning the gap. Germline CDR1 reads SGDLS; CDR2 reads YYNGEE. The DNA for the CDR3 is TGTGCCAGCAGCCCCCATACCACAGGGACCGGAAACACCATATATTTT. Its protein is CASSPHTTGTGNTIYF.

The chain is built from TRBV29-1 and TRBJ2-2; a possible D gene is TRBD2 (5 bases). Trimming removed 7 bases from V and 7 bases from J, with 19 bases in between. CDR1 is SQVTM and CDR2 is ANQGSEA in the germline V gene. CDR3 length equals 14 residues. Written as DNA, the CDR3 is TGCAGCGCTCACGGGGTCCGGAAAGACGGGGAGCTGTTTTTT. The encoded protein is CSAHGVRKDGELFF.

This chain links TRBV5-8 with TRBJ1-1; tentative D call: TRBD1 (6 bases). The V gene lost 6 bases and the J gene lost 1 base, with 7 bases spanning the gap. This CDR3 has 12 amino acids. From germline, CDR1 is SGHTS and CDR2 YDEGEE. This CDR3 is CASKTGNTEAFF. DNA for the CDR3: TGTGCCAGCAAGACAGGGAACACTGAAGCTTTCTTT.

This rearrangement joins TRBV5-4 to TRBJ2-1, with TRBD1 matching over 8 bases. J lost 0 bases, V lost 0 bases, and 2 bases had no gene match. The CDR3 consists of 16 residues. The germline V gene encodes CDR1 SGHNT and CDR2 YYREEE (reference sequence). CDR3 DNA: TGTGCCAGCAGCTTGGGACAGGGGTACTCCTACAATGAGCAGTTCTTC. This translates into CASSLGQGYSYNEQFF.